This TCR beta chain is drawn from a study of blood T cells in healthy people across ages. Study outcomes and limitations: Because sorting was not performed, PBMCs prevented conclusive naive versus antigen-experienced comparison. As age increased, TCR beta diversity per million T cells fell in a roughly linear fashion.

Through a sample-barcoded 5' primer and a J-beta primer mix, a second PCR was run for roughly 6 to 12 cycles. TCRdb reprocessed the 5' RACE reads with MiXCR, giving one entry per CDR3 protein. This sample has hundreds of thousands of distinct CDR3 sequences, with 20% to 25% found just once. Germline values: CDR1 LGHNA, CDR2 YNFKEQ. The V end lost 0 bases, the J end lost 4 bases, and 12 bases lay between the germline ends. The CDR3 length is 15 residues. With respect to this clonotype: The antigen remains undetermined.

The same specimen was also included in a second study, on T cells of mothers and their children.

This TCR derives from a boy between 5 and 17 years old in good health. V usage is TRBV4-2 and J usage is TRBJ1-2; no clear D gene. Sequenced: blood. The CDR3 here is CASSQDPGIGYGYTF. As DNA, the CDR3 is TGTGCCAGCAGCCAAGATCCGGGGATAGGCTATGGCTACACCTTC.